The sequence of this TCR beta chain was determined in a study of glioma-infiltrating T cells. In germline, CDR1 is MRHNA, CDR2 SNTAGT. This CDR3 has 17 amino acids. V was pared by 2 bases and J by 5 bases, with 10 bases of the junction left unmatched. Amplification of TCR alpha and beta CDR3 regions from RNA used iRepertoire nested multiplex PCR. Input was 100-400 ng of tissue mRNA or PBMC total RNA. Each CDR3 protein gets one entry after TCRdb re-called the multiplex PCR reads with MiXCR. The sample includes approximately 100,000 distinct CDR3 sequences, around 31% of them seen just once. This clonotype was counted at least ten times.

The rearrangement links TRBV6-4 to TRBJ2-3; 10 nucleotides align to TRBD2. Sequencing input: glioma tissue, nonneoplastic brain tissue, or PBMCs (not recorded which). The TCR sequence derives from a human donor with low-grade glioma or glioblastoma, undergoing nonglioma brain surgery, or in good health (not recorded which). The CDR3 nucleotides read TGTGCCAGCAGTGACCCCCCCGCTAGCGGGGGTAGAGATACGCAGTATTTT. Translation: CASSDPPASGGRDTQYF.